Below are 25 T cell receptor beta chains sequenced from a single sample in a study of blood T cell repertoires in COVID-19. Produced via immunoSEQ multiplex PCR; TCRdb's table is partial and in-frame only. In the table there are approximately 390,000 clones, 87% of which are singletons. The sequenced sample consisted of PBMCs or T cells enriched from blood (not recorded which). Receptors originate from a woman aged 45-65 years who had recovered from COVID-19.

V gene TRBV27 combines with J gene TRBJ1-2; the D is unclear. With 3 bases removed from V and 0 bases from J, the gap between germline ends came to 8 bases. This CDR3 is 14 amino acids long. Germline lookup yields CDR1 MNHEY and CDR2 SMNVEV (reference sequence). The CDR3 DNA follows: TGTGCCAGCAGTTTGGGCAGCCCTAACTATGGCTACACCTTC. This encodes CASSLGSPNYGYTF.

The genes are TRBV10-3 and TRBJ1-1; TRBD1 aligns across 8 bases. Germline V gene lookup returns CDR1 ENHRY and CDR2 SYGVKD. The CDR3 has 15 residues. Trimming took 3 bases from V and 5 from J; bases not matched to a gene: 8. The CDR3 region has the DNA TGTGCCATCAGTGATAGGACAGGGCAGTCGACTGAAGCTTTCTTT. It specifies CAISDRTGQSTEAFF.

The chain uses TRBV27 and TRBJ1-5, with D perhaps matching TRBD1 (5 bases). The germline V gene has CDR1 MNHEY and CDR2 SMNVEV (reference sequence). The V gene lost 0 bases and the J gene lost 9 bases, with 12 bases spanning the gap. The CDR3 contains 14 residues. The CDR3 DNA reads as TGTGCCAGCAGTTTATCGCCAGGGCTGGGGCCCCAGCATTTT. This translates into CASSLSPGLGPQHF.

The chain carries TRBV13 and TRBJ1-4, with D possibly matching TRBD1 (6 bases). V dropped 5 bases and J dropped 8 bases, with 18 bases sitting between them. CDR1 PRHDT and CDR2 FYEKMQ come from the germline V gene (reference sequence). The CDR3 length is 15 residues. CDR3: CASSHRRQVDEKLFF. The CDR3 DNA follows: TGTGCCAGCAGCCATCGACGACAGGTAGACGAAAAACTGTTTTTT.

This sequence joins TRBV27 and TRBJ1-2; TRBD1 agrees at 10 bases. The CDR3 spans 14 residues. Trimming removed 6 bases from V and 7 bases from J; junction bases left unmatched: 8. Germline-derived CDR1 and CDR2 are MNHEY and SMNVEV (reference sequence). The CDR3 sequence: CASSPAGTGAGYTF. CDR3 bases: TGTGCCAGCAGCCCGGCCGGGACAGGGGCTGGCTACACCTTC.

CDR3 amino acids: CAISIDRGNTIYF. CDR3 nucleotides: TGTGCCATCAGTATAGACAGGGGTAACACCATATATTTT. The rearrangement links TRBV10-3 to TRBJ1-3, with TRBD1 matching over 8 bases. Trimming at V came to 5 bases and at J to 7 bases, leaving 4 bases not matched to a gene. The CDR3 is 13 residues long. CDR1 and CDR2 from the germline V gene are ENHRY and SYGVKD.

The chain joins TRBV7-9 to TRBJ1-2; 11 positions match TRBD1. The V and J ends lost 5 bases and 4 bases, in that order; junction bases with no gene match: 9. Germline values: CDR1 SEHNR, CDR2 FQNEAQ (reference sequence). The CDR3 has 16 residues. CDR3 DNA: TGTGCCAGCAGCCGAATTGGGACAGGGGGAGGCTATGGCTACACCTTC. Translation: CASSRIGTGGGYGYTF.

The V gene is TRBV6-2 or TRBV6-3, the J gene TRBJ1-6; the D gene is possibly TRBD1 (5 bases). The germline gives CDR1 MNHEY, CDR2 SVGEGT. Trimming took 2 bases from V and 10 from J, leaving 12 bases between them. This CDR3 is 14 amino acids long. The CDR3 reads CASSYSGGGSPLHF. DNA for the CDR3: TGTGCCAGCAGTTACAGCGGGGGAGGGTCACCCCTCCACTTT.

The chain joins TRBV20-1 to TRBJ1-3; no clear D. The V gene lost 3 bases and the J gene lost 7 bases, with 7 bases spanning the gap. Germline V CDR1 and CDR2: DFQATT, SNEGSKA (reference sequence). This CDR3 has 11 amino acids. The CDR3 loop is CSARVVNTIYF. DNA for the CDR3: TGCAGTGCTAGGGTAGTTAACACCATATATTTT.

The V and J genes are TRBV3-1 (or the pseudogene TRBV3-2) and TRBJ2-5; TRBD2 agrees at 11 bases. V trimming: 2 bases; J trimming: 5 bases; junction bases outside the gene matches: 4. CDR3 length: 15 residues. Germline CDR1 LGHDT, CDR2 YNNKEL (reference sequence). The CDR3 here is CASSQTSGGLETQYF. CDR3 in DNA: TGTGCCAGCAGCCAAACTAGCGGGGGTTTGGAGACCCAGTACTTC.

This clone was detected once. This chain joins TRBV7-6 and TRBJ1-2; D remains ambiguous. The CDR3 loop spans 15 amino acids. V lost 5 bases, J lost 3 bases, and 16 bases lay in between. Looked up from germline, CDR1 is SGHVS and CDR2 is FNYEAQ. The CDR3 spells CASSPTDTGDYGYTF. The CDR3 nucleotides are TGTGCCAGCAGCCCTACAGACACCGGCGACTATGGCTACACCTTC.

This chain joins TRBV6-1 and TRBJ1-5; D is ambiguous. This CDR3 has 14 amino acids. Germline CDR1 is MNHNS and CDR2 is SASEGT. With 3 bases removed from V and 5 bases from J, the gap between germline ends came to 11 bases. The CDR3 sequence: CASSDGGRYQPQHF. The CDR3, as DNA: TGTGCCAGCAGTGATGGAGGTAGATATCAGCCCCAGCATTTT.

The chain uses TRBV19 and TRBJ2-5; 8 bases are a match to TRBD1. The ends lost 0 bases at V and 2 bases at J; junction bases unmatched: 5. Per germline, CDR1 LNHDA and CDR2 SQIVND (reference sequence). The CDR3 totals 16 residues. The CDR3 DNA follows: TGTGCCAGTAGTATAGATCGGGGGACAGGTCAAGAGACCCAGTACTTC. It translates to CASSIDRGTGQETQYF. Drawing the rest from reference TRBV19 and TRBJ2-5, the complete variable domain is DGGITQSPKYLFRKEGQNVTLSCEQNLNHDAMYWYRQDPGQGLRLIYYSQIVNDFQKGDIAEGYSVSREKKESFPLTVTSAQKNPTAFYLCASSIDRGTGQETQYFGPGTRLLVL.

The gene calls are TRBV19 and TRBJ1-6, with unresolved D. The CDR3 totals 14 residues. Germline CDR1 and CDR2: LNHDA and SQIVND (reference sequence). V was clipped by 6 bases and J by 7 bases, with 13 bases between them. CDR3 sequence (DNA): TGTGCCAGTAGAACGCGGGCAGCAAATTCACCCCTCCACTTT. Protein product: CASRTRAANSPLHF.

The V and J genes are TRBV3-1 (or the pseudogene TRBV3-2) and TRBJ1-5; D unclear. V lost 4 bases to trimming and J lost 5 bases, with 9 bases between them. In germline, CDR1 is LGHDT, CDR2 YNNKEL (reference sequence). The CDR3 length is 13 residues. This chain's CDR3 is CASSRGGDQPQHF. DNA of the CDR3: TGTGCCAGCAGCCGGGGAGGAGATCAGCCCCAGCATTTT.

V usage is TRBV5-1 and J usage is TRBJ1-2; no clear D gene. This CDR3 spans 12 amino acids. V was trimmed by 7 bases and J by 1 base, leaving 8 bases between them. Germline loops: CDR1 SGHRS, CDR2 YFSETQ. The DNA of the CDR3 is TGCGCCAGCGGTACAGTTAACTATGGCTACACCTTC. Protein product: CASGTVNYGYTF. The full variable domain, with the rest looked up from reference TRBV5-1 and TRBJ1-2, is KAGVTQTPRYLIKTRGQQVTLSCSPISGHRSVSWYQQTPGQGLQFLFEYFSETQRNKGNFPGRFSGRQFSNSRSEMNVSTLELGDSALYLCASGTVNYGYTFGSGTRLTVV.

The chain has TRBV7-8 and TRBJ1-3; 7 nucleotides align to TRBD1. V dropped 5 bases and J dropped 1; count of bases not matched to a gene: 17. The CDR3 consists of 19 residues. Germline CDR1 reads SGHVS; CDR2 reads FQNEAQ. CDR3 residues: CASSPWWGTANRSGNTIYF. The CDR3 nucleotides are TGTGCCAGCAGCCCCTGGTGGGGGACAGCCAATCGATCTGGAAACACCATATATTTT.

The chain recombines TRBV11-3 with TRBJ2-1, with TRBD2 identical over 11 bases. The CDR3 totals 15 residues. J was trimmed by 6 bases and V by 5 bases; bases with no gene match: 6. CDR1 and CDR2 from the germline V gene are SGHNT and YENEEA. CDR3 amino acids: CASSIGTSGSNEQFF. The DNA of the CDR3 is TGTGCCAGCAGCATAGGGACTAGCGGCTCCAATGAGCAGTTCTTC.

V gene TRBV28 combines with J gene TRBJ1-2; 7 bases agree with TRBD1. Germline CDR1 reads MDHEN; CDR2 reads SYDVKM. Trimming at V came to 8 bases and at J to 5 bases, leaving 8 bases not matched to a gene. The CDR3 loop spans 13 amino acids. CDR3 sequence reads: CASGQQGRYGYTF. The CDR3, as DNA: TGTGCCAGCGGGCAACAGGGGCGGTATGGCTACACCTTC.

The rearrangement uses TRBV30 and TRBJ1-1; 9 bases agree with TRBD1. The CDR3 covers 15 residues. The V segment lost 6 bases and the J segment 5 bases; nucleotides outside the gene matches: 13. Germline V gene sequence: CDR1 GTSNPN, CDR2 SVGIG (reference sequence). CDR3 region: CACPRTGVLGTEAFF. The CDR3 DNA sequence: TGTGCCTGCCCCCGGACAGGGGTTTTGGGGACTGAAGCTTTCTTT. Together with reference TRBV30 and TRBJ1-1, the CDR3 gives the full variable domain: SQTIHQWPATLVQPVGSPLSLECTVEGTSNPNLYWYRQAAGRGLQLLFYSVGIGQISSEVPQNLSASRPQDRQFILSSKKLLLSDSGFYLCACPRTGVLGTEAFFGQGTRLTVV.

The table lists this clone with a count of one. V is TRBV2 and J is TRBJ1-3, with D perhaps TRBD1 (5 bases). The V end lost 8 bases, the J end lost 1 base, and 9 bases lay between the germline ends. The germline V gene encodes CDR1 SNHLY and CDR2 FYNNEI. There are 13 residues in the CDR3. DNA for the CDR3: TGTGCCAGCGACAGCCAATCTGGAAACACCATATATTTT. This sequence encodes CASDSQSGNTIYF.

This clone appeared a single time. V and J are TRBV11-2 and TRBJ2-7, with a weak D call TRBD2 (6 bases). Germline loops: CDR1 SGHAT, CDR2 FQNNGV. The CDR3 loop spans 15 amino acids. The ends were cut back, 1 base at V and 5 bases at J, with 15 bases in the middle. CDR3 coding DNA: TGTGCCAGCAGCTTAGGCGGACGGGGAGGCAACGAGCAGTACTTC. Encoded protein: CASSLGGRGGNEQYF.

The chain has TRBV2 and TRBJ1-6; possible D gene TRBD1, 6 bases. The CDR3 sequence is 13 residues long. Looked up from germline, CDR1 is SNHLY and CDR2 is FYNNEI. V was clipped by 4 bases and J by 12 bases, with 13 bases between them. CDR3 sequence (DNA): TGTGCCAGCAGTGTAGCAGGGGTGATACCCCTCCACTTT. Protein product: CASSVAGVIPLHF.

The chain couples TRBV7-9 to TRBJ2-7; 7 bases are a match to TRBD1. This CDR3 is 14 amino acids long. Unmatched junction bases numbered 7, after V lost 5 bases and J lost 3 bases. The germline CDR1 and CDR2 sequences are SEHNR and FQNEAQ (reference sequence). The chain's CDR3 is CASSTTGQVYEQYF. CDR3 DNA: TGTGCCAGCAGCACTACCGGACAGGTCTACGAGCAGTACTTC.

The gene calls are TRBV11-2 and TRBJ2-5; TRBD1 might be the D (5 bases). This CDR3 has 15 residues. Per germline, CDR1 SGHAT and CDR2 FQNNGV. V lost 0 bases to trimming and J lost 5 bases, with 13 bases between them. CDR3 coding DNA: TGTGCCAGCAGCTTAGAAGCAGGGATTAGGGAGACCCAGTACTTC. It translates to CASSLEAGIRETQYF.